Sequencing of this T cell receptor (beta chain) was carried out in a study of OX40 agonist ivuxolimab in advanced cancers. General notes on the study: Ivuxolimab was a fully human IgG2 agonistic monoclonal antibody targeting the costimulatory receptor OX40 (CD134). Intravenous ivuxolimab was administered to patients every 2 weeks at six dose levels: 0.01, 0.1, 0.3, 1.5, 3 and 10 mg/kg. Of the 50 to 55 patients in dose escalation, approximately 20 had hepatocellular carcinoma, about 15 had melanoma, 9 had renal cell carcinoma and 9 had head and neck cancer. A male proportion of 70% to 90% and a mean age of approximately 62 years, ranging from about 20 to 79, were recorded for the dose-escalation cohort. Patients were allowed to have had prior anti-PD-1, anti-PD-L1 or anti-CTLA-4 therapy, and 30% to 40% of the dose-escalation patients had been treated with checkpoint inhibitors. Partial responses were achieved by three dose-escalation patients, of whom one had hepatocellular carcinoma and two had cutaneous melanoma. Peripheral TCRbeta sequencing was intended to test whether TCR sequence diversity was altered and clonal T-cell expansion was caused by ivuxolimab. The paper describes the monotherapy dose-escalation part (N of about 47 patients) of the phase I trial of ivuxolimab.

The paper as a whole reports these results and caveats: On average, CD8+ T cells showed more expanded clones than CD4+ T cells after ivuxolimab. Low levels of normalized T-cell clonal expansion were also seen in some nonresponding patients. In the 0.1-3.0 mg/kg groups, partial responders had among the lowest normalized peripheral clonal expansion, particularly in CD8+ T cells. Antigen specificity was not determined for the clonally expanded peripheral T cells. Clonal expansion of both CD4+ and CD8+ blood T cells was observed from baseline to week 6 at doses 0.1 to 3.0 mg/kg.

Genomic DNA was extracted from sorted cells for sequencing of the TCRbeta CDR3 region. The immunoSEQ Assay was used for sequencing of TCRbeta CDR3 regions. The source is immuneACCESS, and TCRdb retained only in-frame sequences with V and J called. Part of the clones is not carried over; for the studies checked, unresolved V genes explain less than half of this, and the remainder is unexplained. Across this sample there are some 50,000 clones, with approximately 87% seen only once. The ten biggest clones cover approximately 2% of the sample. Patients with autoimmune disease history or receiving systemic immunosuppression were excluded from the trial. Peripheral blood for TCR sequencing was drawn from every dose cohort at baseline, at cycle 4 day 1 and at cycle 7 day 1. The samples were taken from a phase I, first-in-human, multicenter, open-label dose-escalation trial of ivuxolimab. Adults with locally advanced or metastatic melanoma, renal cell, hepatocellular, or head and neck squamous cell carcinoma were enrolled in the trial. Before TCR sequencing, CD4+ T cells and CD8+ T cells were sorted from peripheral blood as separate populations.

Note on this clone: Its binding antigen is unknown. Base qualities are missing; no much larger clone stands one base away.

The germline V gene gives CDR1 as MDHEN and CDR2 as SYDVKM. V is trimmed back by 3 bases and J by 6 bases, and the junction contains 23 bases that no gene match accounts for. The CDR3 sequence holds 21 residues, the cysteine and phenylalanine included. Only the CDR3 part of the read is kept: 63 bases, read in frame from the first base. The V and J genes are TRBV28 and TRBJ2-1, and 10 junctional nucleotides match TRBD2. Here the sequenced sample was CD4+ or CD8+ T cells sorted from blood, taken in a trial of the OX40 agonist ivuxolimab. The receptor was derived from an adult with an advanced solid tumor such as melanoma, head and neck, liver or kidney cancer. The CDR3 protein is CASSLIRFGTGRLAGVNEQFF. In nucleotides, the sequence is TGTGCCAGCAGTTTGATCAGGTTTGGGACAGGTCGACTAGCGGGTGTCAATGAGCAGTTCTTC.